The following is a T cell receptor (beta chain) sequence with its context. Its antigen is unknown. This sample is drawn from a study of cytomegalovirus exposure and HLA in healthy donors. On the study more broadly: In an early release, HLA-typed donors contributed some 82 million unique TCR sequences.

Germline V gives CDR1 SNHLY, CDR2 FYNNEI. The ends lost 4 bases at V and 6 bases at J; junction bases unmatched: 3. This CDR3 region has 13 residues. Regarding the study as a whole: In an earlier analysis, about 87% or about 30%: the productive usage of most TCR beta V segments.

60 Vbeta and 13 Jbeta primers were used in PCR. Profiling relied on immunoSEQ multiplex PCR, and the TCRdb table lists in-frame clones only, not all of them. Here the sample spans around 97,000 clones, around 82% being singletons. The TCR sequence derives from a young woman in good health and CMV-seropositive. Sequencing was carried out using PBMCs. V and J are TRBV2 and TRBJ2-5; 9 bases agree with TRBD1. This chain's CDR3 is CASSAGTGQTQYF. CDR3 sequence (DNA): TGTGCCAGCAGTGCCGGGACAGGGCAGACCCAGTACTTC.